The 10 T cell receptor beta chains below come from one sample, sequenced in a study of blood T cell repertoires in COVID-19. Data came from immunoSEQ multiplex PCR; TCRdb stores just in-frame clones and leaves some out. The sample contains about 50,000 clones, 70% to 85% of which appear only once. The source material was peripheral blood. These receptors originate from a man between 70 and 80 years old with active COVID-19.

This rearrangement joins TRBV28 to TRBJ2-7; 9 bases fit TRBD1. The V segment lost 4 bases and the J segment 6 bases; nucleotides outside the gene matches: 10. Germline values: CDR1 MDHEN, CDR2 SYDVKM. This CDR3 has 15 amino acids. CDR3 loop: CASSSTGGFHPEQYF. The CDR3 coding sequence is TGTGCCAGCAGTTCTACAGGGGGCTTCCACCCCGAGCAGTACTTC.

This sequence joins TRBV5-1 and TRBJ2-7; 10 bases agree with TRBD2. This CDR3 comprises 14 residues. V lost 1 base, J lost 6 bases, and 4 bases stayed unmatched. Germline CDR1 SGHRS, CDR2 YFSETQ. The CDR3 DNA reads TGCGCCAGCAGCTTGAGCGGGAGGGCCTCCGAGCAGTACTTC. Protein: CASSLSGRASEQYF. The full variable domain, with the rest looked up from reference TRBV5-1 and TRBJ2-7, is KAGVTQTPRYLIKTRGQQVTLSCSPISGHRSVSWYQQTPGQGLQFLFEYFSETQRNKGNFPGRFSGRQFSNSRSEMNVSTLELGDSALYLCASSLSGRASEQYFGPGTRLTVT.

Only one count was recorded for this clone. The chain couples TRBV20-1 to TRBJ1-1, with D unclear. The ends were cut back, 5 bases at V and 11 bases at J, with 12 bases in the middle. There are 10 residues in the CDR3. CDR1 and CDR2 from the germline V gene are DFQATT and SNEGSKA (reference sequence). This chain's CDR3 is CSALSTGAFF. The DNA of the CDR3 is TGCAGTGCTCTTTCTACGGGGGCTTTCTTT.

The gene calls are TRBV3-1 (or the pseudogene TRBV3-2) and TRBJ1-1; TRBD1 matches at 9 bases. V lost 8 bases, J lost 7 bases, and 14 bases stayed unmatched. CDR3 length: 15 amino acids. Per germline, CDR1 LGHDT and CDR2 YNNKEL (reference sequence). As DNA, the CDR3 is TGTGCCAGCGGAGGCTTTGACAGGGGGTCGAGTGAAGCTTTCTTT. This translates into CASGGFDRGSSEAFF.

The table lists this clone with a few counts. This chain joins TRBV7-2 and TRBJ2-3, with 9 bases lining up with TRBD2. This CDR3 spans 15 amino acids. In germline, CDR1 is SGHTA, CDR2 FQGNSA. The J segment lost 6 bases and the V segment lost 4 bases, leaving 8 bases of the junction unmatched. DNA of the CDR3: TGTGCCAGCAGCTCCCATAGCGGGGGCCAGGATACGCAGTATTTT. Translated, it gives CASSSHSGGQDTQYF. Variable domain in full (rest from reference TRBV7-2 and TRBJ2-3): GAGVSQSPSNKVTEKGKDVELRCDPISGHTALYWYRQSLGQGLEFLIYFQGNSAPDKSGLPSDRFSAERTGGSVSTLTIQRTQQEDSAVYLCASSSHSGGQDTQYFGPGTRLTVL.

The CDR3 DNA reads as TGTGCCAGCAGCTTAATTGATCTTAGGAGCACTGAAGCTTTCTTT. As protein: CASSLIDLRSTEAFF. The V gene is TRBV7-2, the J gene TRBJ1-1; the D is unclear. CDR1 is SGHTA and CDR2 is FQGNSA in the germline V gene. This CDR3 region has 15 residues. V lost 2 bases to trimming and J lost 4 bases, with 14 bases between them. Using reference TRBV7-2 and TRBJ1-1 for the parts outside the CDR3, the full variable domain is GAGVSQSPSNKVTEKGKDVELRCDPISGHTALYWYRQSLGQGLEFLIYFQGNSAPDKSGLPSDRFSAERTGGSVSTLTIQRTQQEDSAVYLCASSLIDLRSTEAFFGQGTRLTVV.

This chain uses TRBV12-3 or TRBV12-4 with TRBJ2-3, with 8 bases matching TRBD2. Trimming at V came to 5 bases and at J to 7 bases, leaving 2 bases not matched to a gene. The CDR3 sequence is 12 residues long. CDR3 in amino acids: CASSTSGNTQYF. The CDR3, as DNA: TGTGCCAGCAGTACTAGCGGAAATACGCAGTATTTT.

The V and J genes are TRBV7-2 and TRBJ2-5; TRBD2 matches at 7 bases. CDR1 is SGHTA, CDR2 FQGNSA, per germline. The trim removed 3 bases at V and 9 bases at J, leaving 25 bases unmatched. The CDR3 length is 19 residues. The CDR3 DNA reads TGTGCCAGCAGCTTTCAAAGGGCCGACAGATGGAGTAGCGGGTCTGCCCAGTACTTC. It specifies CASSFQRADRWSSGSAQYF.

This sequence joins TRBV6-5 and TRBJ2-1, with D possibly matching TRBD1 (6 bases). The CDR3 extends over 11 amino acids. Germline CDR1 is MNHEY and CDR2 is SVGAGI. Trimming shortened V by 6 bases and J by 10 bases, and 10 bases separated the two germline ends. CDR3 residues: CASRLTGEQFF. The CDR3 nucleotides are TGTGCCAGCAGACTTACAGGGGAGCAGTTCTTC.

There are a few counts of this clone. V is TRBV30 and J is TRBJ2-3; a weak D match, TRBD2 (6 bases). The CDR3 spans 15 residues. The germline V gene encodes CDR1 GTSNPN and CDR2 SVGIG (reference sequence). Trimming stripped 1 base from V and 2 bases from J, with 13 bases between. The CDR3 region has the DNA TGTGCCTGGAGTGCGGTAGCGGTTAACACAGATACGCAGTATTTT. It encodes CAWSAVAVNTDTQYF.